A single sample is the source of the 14 T cell receptor beta chains below, sequenced in a study of identical twins. TCRdb passed the 5' RACE reads through MiXCR, listing each CDR3 protein once. The table includes under 250,000 distinct CDR3 sequences, about 13% detected once. This sample was shared with a second study, whose subject was yellow fever vaccine responses in identical twins.

Sequenced sample: memory (CD45RO+) T cells sorted from blood. All receptors derive from a woman younger than 35 in good health.

The chain combines TRBV3-1 with TRBJ2-3; 7 nucleotides match TRBD2. The CDR3 is made up of 14 amino acids. CDR1 is LGHDT, CDR2 YNNKEL, per germline (reference sequence). The junction had 7 bases not matched to a gene; V was cut back by 1 base and J by 9 bases. The CDR3 DNA sequence: TGTGCCAGCAGCCAAGGTTCCGGCGGGAGAACGCAGTATTTT. As protein: CASSQGSGGRTQYF.

This clonotype was seen a few times. V usage is TRBV6-2 or TRBV6-3 and J usage is TRBJ2-2; D assignment may be TRBD1 or TRBD2 (5 bases each). This CDR3 is built from 15 residues. Germline lookup yields CDR1 MNHEY and CDR2 SVGEGT. Deletions cut 0 bases from V and 7 bases from J, with 12 bases between. The CDR3 sequence: CASSYSRGRDGELFF. CDR3 in DNA: TGTGCCAGCAGTTACTCGAGGGGCAGGGACGGGGAGCTGTTTTTT.

This clonotype has at least ten counts. The rearrangement links TRBV7-9 to TRBJ2-3; D ambiguous. The CDR3 consists of 14 residues. Deletions cut 1 base from V and 5 bases from J, with 10 bases between. The germline CDR1 and CDR2 sequences are SEHNR and FQNEAQ (reference sequence). The CDR3, as DNA: TGTGCCAGCAGCTTAGAAACATGGAGAGATACGCAGTATTTT. This gives the protein CASSLETWRDTQYF.

The V gene is TRBV7-9, the J gene TRBJ2-1; possible D gene TRBD2, 5 bases. This CDR3 is 17 amino acids long. Germline CDR1 SEHNR, CDR2 FQNEAQ (reference sequence). The V and J ends lost 1 base and 6 bases respectively, with 19 bases between them. CDR3 protein: CASSLGLLALDTNEQFF. The CDR3 DNA reads TGTGCCAGCAGCTTAGGGCTGTTAGCGCTTGATACCAATGAGCAGTTCTTC.

The V gene is TRBV20-1, the J gene TRBJ2-2, with D possibly matching TRBD1 (5 bases). Per the germline V gene, CDR1 is DFQATT and CDR2 is SNEGSKA (reference sequence). This CDR3 region has 15 residues. V was clipped by 1 base and J by 3 bases, with 12 bases between them. The CDR3 here is CSARGAKGYTGELFF. The CDR3 region has the DNA TGCAGTGCTAGAGGGGCCAAGGGGTACACCGGGGAGCTGTTTTTT.

In this sample, this clonotype turned up many times. The chain recombines TRBV29-1 with TRBJ2-2; D gene ambiguous. The CDR3 contains 14 residues. V was pared by 3 bases and J by 4 bases, with 12 bases between. The germline V gene encodes CDR1 SQVTM and CDR2 ANQGSEA. CDR3 DNA sequence: TGCAGCGTTGACGGCCCCTTCGGCACCGGGGAGCTGTTTTTT. As protein: CSVDGPFGTGELFF.

This clonotype was counted only a few times. This chain connects TRBV11-1 to TRBJ2-3; the match to TRBD2 covers 12 bases. The CDR3 covers 19 residues. Germline CDR1 SGHAT, CDR2 FQDESV (reference sequence). Germline trimming cut 2 bases from V and 0 bases from J; bases unmatched to any gene: 9. The CDR3 coding sequence is TGTGCCAGCAGCTTAACCTGGACTAGCGGGGAGACTAGCACAGATACGCAGTATTTT. Encoded protein: CASSLTWTSGETSTDTQYF.

The chain carries TRBV7-2 and TRBJ2-7; D is uncertain. Germline CDR1 and CDR2: SGHTA and FQGNSA. The CDR3 consists of 13 residues. V was cut by 2 bases and J by 2 bases, with 7 bases left in between. The CDR3 protein is CASSLRSTYEQYF. CDR3 nucleotides: TGTGCCAGCAGCTTACGGAGTACCTACGAGCAGTACTTC. The complete variable domain, with remaining parts taken from reference TRBV7-2 and TRBJ2-7, reads GAGVSQSPSNKVTEKGKDVELRCDPISGHTALYWYRQSLGQGLEFLIYFQGNSAPDKSGLPSDRFSAERTGGSVSTLTIQRTQQEDSAVYLCASSLRSTYEQYFGPGTRLTVT.

The rearrangement joins TRBV20-1 to TRBJ1-1, with D hard to call. Germline V gene sequence: CDR1 DFQATT, CDR2 SNEGSKA (reference sequence). The CDR3 has 12 residues. The V end was cut by 0 bases, the J end by 4 bases, with 6 bases between. CDR3 amino acids: CSARDLGTEAFF. The CDR3 region has the DNA TGCAGTGCTAGAGATTTGGGCACTGAAGCTTTCTTT.

This clonotype was seen repeatedly, ten times or more. Written as DNA, the CDR3 is TGTGCCACCAGCAGCACAGAGAGGTATAGCACAGATACGCAGTATTTT. Its protein product is CATSSTERYSTDTQYF. This chain uses TRBV15 with TRBJ2-3; D is uncertain. V gave up 3 bases and J gave up 0 bases, with 13 bases separating them. Per the germline V gene, CDR1 is LNHNV and CDR2 is YYDKDF (reference sequence). The CDR3 sequence is 16 residues long. The full variable domain, completed using reference TRBV15 and TRBJ2-3, is DAMVIQNPRYQVTQFGKPVTLSCSQTLNHNVMYWYQQKSSQAPKLLFHYYDKDFNNEADTPDNFQSRRPNTSFCFLDIRSPGLGDTAMYLCATSSTERYSTDTQYFGPGTRLTVL.

The sample holds a few counts of this clonotype. V usage is TRBV21-1 and J usage is TRBJ2-3; TRBD1 was called by the table and not checked on the DNA. TRBV21-1 corresponds to a pseudogene. This CDR3 spans 19 amino acids. In DNA form, the CDR3 reads TGTGCCAGCAGCGCCCCCGGGACCCAACCCGCACTTAGCACAGATACGCAGTATTTT. Protein sequence: CASSAPGTQPALSTDTQYF.

At least ten counts were recorded for this clonotype. The rearrangement joins TRBV27 to TRBJ2-7, with D uncertain. In germline, CDR1 is MNHEY, CDR2 SMNVEV (reference sequence). The CDR3 is 13 residues long. Trimming pared 3 bases from V and 0 bases from J, leaving 6 bases between. The CDR3, as DNA: TGTGCCAGCAGTTTTGGGCCCTCCTACGAGCAGTACTTC. Protein product: CASSFGPSYEQYF.

The chain combines TRBV20-1 with TRBJ2-6; 9 bases line up with TRBD1. CDR1 and CDR2 from the germline V gene are DFQATT and SNEGSKA (reference sequence). This CDR3 spans 18 amino acids. The ends lost 6 bases at V and 0 bases at J; junction bases unmatched: 12. CDR3 region: CSAPAGQGSASGANVLTF. As DNA, the CDR3 is TGCAGTGCCCCGGCAGGACAGGGGAGCGCCTCTGGGGCCAACGTCCTGACTTTC.

The chain has TRBV11-2 and TRBJ2-2; D is unresolved. CDR3 size: 12 residues. Trimming pared 6 bases from V and 7 bases from J, leaving 9 bases between. Germline V CDR1 and CDR2: SGHAT, FQNNGV. The CDR3 region is CASSPVFGELFF. For the CDR3, the DNA is TGTGCCAGCAGTCCCGTCTTCGGGGAGCTGTTTTTT.